This section outlines one TCR beta chain sequence together with its context. The assay was immunoSEQ multiplex PCR, and TCRdb's table has in-frame clones only and misses some. The repertoire consists of 65,000 to 85,000 clones, with more than 70% occurring once and the leading ten covering around 5%. This entry belongs to a study of blood T cell repertoires in COVID-19. Study details: Researchers got acute and convalescent COVID-19 samples from the United States, Italy and Spain. From T cells, B-cell-depleted T cells, or PBMCs came the material, which was cDNA or gDNA.

Between the trimmed V and J ends, which lost 2 bases and 0 bases, there was a span of 10 bases. Germline CDR1 and CDR2: LGHDT and YNNKEL (reference sequence). The CDR3 runs to 15 residues. Sequencing was carried out using peripheral blood. This sequence was found in a man aged 50 or older with active COVID-19. This chain links TRBV3-1 (or the pseudogene TRBV3-2) with TRBJ1-2; tentatively, D is TRBD1 (6 bases). The CDR3 sequence is CASSQHRAANYGYTF. The CDR3 DNA sequence: TGTGCCAGCAGCCAACACAGGGCAGCTAACTATGGCTACACCTTC.